This is a list of T cell receptor beta chains from one sample in a study of blood T cell repertoires in COVID-19. Assay: immunoSEQ multiplex PCR; the TCRdb copy retains only in-frame clones and omits some. The data contain about 250,000 clones, 85% of them singletons. The specimen was PBMCs or T cells enriched from blood (not recorded which). The origin of the receptors is a woman aged 45-65 years with acute COVID-19. CDR3s include the opening cysteine and the closing phenylalanine or tryptophan. D genes are given only for firm matches. The size of a clone is reported for some rows only, either as once, few or many, or as a class for expanded clones.

j_gene | abundance | d_gene | v_gene | CDR3nt | CDR3aa
TRBJ2-7 | . | . | TRBV5-8 | TGTGCCAGCATCACGTCCCGGGACACCCTCGAGCAGTACTTC | CASITSRDTLEQYF
TRBJ1-2 | . | TRBD1 | TRBV5-8 | TGTGCCAGCAGCTTCCGGGACAGAGCTCGCTATGGCTACACCTTC | CASSFRDRARYGYTF
TRBJ1-1 | . | . | TRBV6-1 | TGTGCCAGCAGTGAATACCGGGGAGGGGAAGCTTTCTTT | CASSEYRGGEAFF
TRBJ2-4 | . | TRBD1 | TRBV29-1 | TGCAGCGTGGGTGACAGGGGAATGAGCAAAAACATTCAGTACTTC | CSVGDRGMSKNIQYF
TRBJ1-3 | . | TRBD1 | TRBV9 | TGTGCCAGCAGCCCTTGGACAGGTTACAGCGCCATATATTTT | CASSPWTGYSAIYF
TRBJ2-5 | . | TRBD2 | TRBV2 | TGTGCCAGCAGTCTAATGGGAGGGACTGGGAAGACCCAGTACTTC | CASSLMGGTGKTQYF
TRBJ2-3 | . | . | TRBV18 | TGTGCCAGCTCTCCCGGGACACGGCACACAGATACGCAGTATTTT | CASSPGTRHTDTQYF
TRBJ2-5 | once | TRBD1 | TRBV27 | TGTGCCAGCAGTTCCCCAGGACAGGGGGAAGGGGAGACCCAGTACTTC | CASSSPGQGEGETQYF
TRBJ1-5 | . | . | TRBV4-3 | TGCGCCAGCAGCCAAGGTGCGTCCGGGAATCAGCCCCAGCATTTT | CASSQGASGNQPQHF
TRBJ1-2 | . | . | TRBV2 | TGTGCCACCGGAGGCAGGGGCGTATATGGCTACACCTTC | CATGGRGVYGYTF
TRBJ2-7 | . | TRBD1 | TRBV2 | TGTGCCAGCAGCGCCCCACCTACAGGGGGCGAGCAGTACTTC | CASSAPPTGGEQYF
TRBJ1-4 | . | . | TRBV27 | TGTGCCAGCAGTTACGGCAGGGATAATGAAAAACTGTTTTTT | CASSYGRDNEKLFF
TRBJ1-1 | once | TRBD1 | TRBV6-5 | TGTGCCAGCAGTCCAACTAGGACAGGGAACACTGAAGCTTTCTTT | CASSPTRTGNTEAFF
TRBJ1-2 | . | TRBD1 | TRBV29-1 | TGCAGCGTTGAAGATCGGGGGACAGGGCAACCATCCCACTATGGCTACACCTTC | CSVEDRGTGQPSHYGYTF
TRBJ1-5 | . | . | TRBV7-2 | TGTGCCAGCAGCAGGGCGGGCGGGCCCCAGCATTTT | CASSRAGGPQHF
TRBJ1-1 | . | TRBD1 | TRBV18 | TGTGCCAGCTCACGGGGTGGGACAGGGAATGAAGCTTTCTTT | CASSRGGTGNEAFF
TRBJ1-6 | . | TRBD1 | TRBV7-2 | TGTGCCAGCAGCCCCCGGACAGGGGGCCCGAATTCACCCCTCCACTTT | CASSPRTGGPNSPLHF
TRBJ2-7 | . | . | TRBV19 | TGTGCCAGTAGCAGCACAGGTACCTACGAGCAGTACTTC | CASSSTGTYEQYF
TRBJ2-3 | few | . | TRBV18 | TGTGCCAGCTCACCACAGCTCGCGTCGGATACGCAGTATTTT | CASSPQLASDTQYF
TRBJ2-4 | . | TRBD2 | TRBV27 | TGTGCCAGCAGTTTACTAGCGGGGGGGCCCCAAACCAAAAACATTCAGTACTTC | CASSLLAGGPQTKNIQYF
TRBJ2-2 | . | TRBD1 | TRBV5-4 | TGTGCCAGCAGCCGTACAGGGGGCAGAGTGGCCGGGGAGCTGTTTTTT | CASSRTGGRVAGELFF
TRBJ1-6 | . | TRBD1 | TRBV2 | TGTGCCAGCAGTGCTACAGGGGCCACTAATTCACCCCTCCACTTT | CASSATGATNSPLHF
TRBJ1-2 | . | . | TRBV5-5 | TGTGCCAGCGACTCCGAGTCCGCGGACTATGGCTACACCTTC | CASDSESADYGYTF
TRBJ1-2 | . | . | TRBV18 | TGTGCCAGCTCACCCCCTGTTGACTATGGCTACACCTTC | CASSPPVDYGYTF
TRBJ1-5 | . | TRBD1 | TRBV7-2 | TGTGCCAGCAGCTTAGGTGGAGACAGGGAACAGCCCCAGCATTTT | CASSLGGDREQPQHF
TRBJ2-5 | . | TRBD2 | TRBV6-5 | TGTGCCAGCAGTAGACAGCGGGAGGGCCAGTACTTC | CASSRQREGQYF
TRBJ2-3 | once | TRBD2 | TRBV4-1 | TGCGCCAGCAGCCCTCTAGCGGGGGGGACAGATACGCAGTATTTT | CASSPLAGGTDTQYF
TRBJ1-4 | . | TRBD1 | TRBV30 | TGTGCCTGGAGTGGGAAACAGGGGGAAAGTGAAAAACTGTTTTTT | CAWSGKQGESEKLFF
TRBJ1-2 | . | TRBD1 | TRBV2 | TGTGCCAGCAGTCCCGGACAGGGGGGAAACTATGGCTACACCTTC | CASSPGQGGNYGYTF
TRBJ1-1 | . | TRBD1 | TRBV18 | TGTGCCAGCTCACCGTTGACAGGGGGCTCGACTGAAGCTTTCTTT | CASSPLTGGSTEAFF
TRBJ1-2 | . | . | TRBV3-1/TRBV3-2 | TGTGCCAGCAGCCAAGCTCCCCCGTATGGCTACACCTTC | CASSQAPPYGYTF
TRBJ1-2 | . | . | TRBV5-1 | TGCGCCAGCAGCTTTCGCGGGTCGTACGGCTACACCTTC | CASSFRGSYGYTF
TRBJ1-3 | . | . | TRBV3-1/TRBV3-2 | TGTGCCAGCAGCCAGAGGGCGCTCTCTGGAAACACCATATATTTT | CASSQRALSGNTIYF
TRBJ2-1 | . | . | TRBV3-1/TRBV3-2 | TGTGCCAGCAGCAAGACTAGTTACAATGAGCAGTTCTTC | CASSKTSYNEQFF
TRBJ1-1 | . | TRBD1 | TRBV4-2 | TGTGCCAGCAGCCAAGAACAGGGGTCGGGCACTGAAGCTTTCTTT | CASSQEQGSGTEAFF
TRBJ1-2 | . | . | TRBV6-5 | TGTGCCAGCAGGGAGGGACCCTATGGCTACACCTTC | CASREGPYGYTF
TRBJ2-6 | . | . | TRBV10-3 | TGTGCCATCACCGGACTGGAGCCTTCTGGGGCCAACGTCCTGACTTTC | CAITGLEPSGANVLTF
TRBJ1-1 | . | . | TRBV11-2 | TGTGCCAGCAGCTTAGATGCGGGAGGGTGGGGCACTGAAGCTTTCTTT | CASSLDAGGWGTEAFF
TRBJ2-4 | . | . | TRBV5-1 | TGCGCCAGCAGCTTACCGGGAGCCAAAAACATTCAGTACTTC | CASSLPGAKNIQYF
TRBJ1-3 | . | . | TRBV5-4 | TGTGCCAGCAGCTTCATAGGAGGGTCTGGAAACACCATATATTTT | CASSFIGGSGNTIYF
TRBJ2-7 | . | . | TRBV4-1 | TGCGCCAGCAGCCGCCGGTTCGGGGACTCCTCCTACGAGCAGTACTTC | CASSRRFGDSSYEQYF
TRBJ1-2 | . | TRBD1 | TRBV11-2 | TGTGCCAGCAGCCTAGACAGGGGGAATGGCTACACCTTC | CASSLDRGNGYTF
TRBJ2-1 | once | TRBD2 | TRBV14 | TGTGCCAGCAGCCACGGTCTAGCGGGGGGTTACAATGAGCAGTTCTTC | CASSHGLAGGYNEQFF
TRBJ1-2 | once | . | TRBV7-7 | TGTGCTAGCAGCCAGACAGACTATGGCTACACCTTC | CASSQTDYGYTF
TRBJ1-4 | . | . | TRBV30 | TGTGCCTGCTCGGGGGTAGCTAATGAAAAACTGTTTTTT | CACSGVANEKLFF
TRBJ2-2 | . | . | TRBV2 | TGTGCCAGCAGTGAGGGCCCGGGGACCGGGGAGCTGTTTTTT | CASSEGPGTGELFF
TRBJ2-3 | . | TRBD2 | TRBV5-8 | TGTGCCAGCAGCTTGGGCGGGGGGACTAGCGGAGCAGATACGCAGTATTTT | CASSLGGGTSGADTQYF
TRBJ1-4 | . | TRBD1 | TRBV5-5 | TGTGCCAGCAGCTTGTCGACAGGGGCAGGGGAAAAACTGTTTTTT | CASSLSTGAGEKLFF
TRBJ2-1 | . | . | TRBV5-1 | TGCGCCAGCAGCGATCGGGGAGAGCAGTTCTTC | CASSDRGEQFF
TRBJ1-1 | . | . | TRBV29-1 | TGCAGCGTTACGACAGGATTAGCTGAAGCTTTCTTT | CSVTTGLAEAFF
TRBJ1-4 | . | . | TRBV9 | TGTGCCAGCAGCGTAGACCCAGGGTCGGAAAAACTGTTTTTT | CASSVDPGSEKLFF
TRBJ1-6 | . | . | TRBV6-2/TRBV6-3 | TGTGCCAGCAGACCTACAGGGAACGATAATTCACCCCTCCACTTT | CASRPTGNDNSPLHF
TRBJ1-5 | once | TRBD1 | TRBV6-2/TRBV6-3 | TGTGCCAGCAGTATACCCCGGACAGGGGGGAATCAGCCCCAGCATTTT | CASSIPRTGGNQPQHF
TRBJ1-2 | . | TRBD1 | TRBV2 | TGTGCCAGCACGTCACAGGGGAGCTACACCTTC | CASTSQGSYTF